The 28 T cell receptor beta chains below come from one sample, sequenced in a study of vaccination effects on CD4 cells after COVID-19. Their specific antigens are unknown. Repertoires were generated with immunoSEQ multiplex PCR, while TCRdb's copy carries only in-frame clones and drops some. Of 45,000 to 65,000 clones in the sample, around 75% were seen once. Within the ViraFEST assay, antigen-specific CD4+ T cells underwent expansion with viral peptide pools prior to sequencing. Following a roughly 11-day culture, CD4+ T cells were purified. Sample: CD4+ T cells from PBMCs cultured with HCoV-229E spike peptides, taken before COVID-19 vaccination. The receptors shown here come from a human donor who received a COVID-19 vaccine.

The chain links TRBV5-5 to TRBJ2-1, with a possible D match to TRBD2 (5 bases). Deletions cut 2 bases from V and 2 bases from J, with 8 bases between. CDR3 length: 14 amino acids. Germline assignment: CDR1 SGHKS and CDR2 YYEKEE (reference sequence). The CDR3 spells CASSFEGAYNEQFF. For the CDR3, the DNA is TGTGCCAGCAGCTTCGAGGGTGCCTACAATGAGCAGTTCTTC.

The gene calls are TRBV7-9 and TRBJ2-4; 7 nucleotides match TRBD1. Trimming cost V 3 bases and J 1 base; bases outside gene matches: 3. CDR3 length: 15 amino acids. Germline V gene data show CDR1 as SEHNR and CDR2 as FQNEAQ (reference sequence). The CDR3 DNA reads as TGTGCCAGCAGCTTCTCACAGGGGGCCAAAAACATTCAGTACTTC. It translates to CASSFSQGAKNIQYF.

The rearrangement links TRBV5-1 to TRBJ2-5; D may be TRBD1 (5 bases). CDR1 SGHRS and CDR2 YFSETQ come from the germline V gene. CDR3 length: 15 residues. V dropped 4 bases and J dropped 3 bases, with 16 bases sitting between them. CDR3 sequence: CASSKTAGPEETQYF. DNA of the CDR3: TGCGCCAGCAGCAAAACGGCAGGGCCCGAAGAGACCCAGTACTTC.

This clone was recorded once. The genes are TRBV9 and TRBJ2-7, with TRBD1 matching 7 bases. The CDR3 has 14 amino acids. With V trimmed by 3 bases and J by 1 base, 4 bases remained unmatched. The germline CDR1 and CDR2 sequences are SGDLS and YYNGEE. The CDR3 loop is CASSGVTGSYEQYV. CDR3 coding DNA: TGTGCCAGCAGCGGAGTGACAGGGTCCTACGAGCAGTACGTC.

There are a few counts of this clone. J is TRBJ2-3 and V is TRBV5-4; no clear D. Trimming shortened V by 0 bases and J by 2 bases, and 1 base separated the two germline ends. CDR1 and CDR2 (germline): SGHNT, YYREEE (reference sequence). The CDR3 is made up of 12 amino acids. DNA for the CDR3: TGTGCCAGCAGCTTGGACACAGATACGCAGTATTTT. It encodes CASSLDTDTQYF.

V is TRBV30 and J is TRBJ1-6, with a tentative D call TRBD1 (5 bases). This CDR3 region has 15 residues. Germline lookup yields CDR1 GTSNPN and CDR2 SVGIG (reference sequence). The ends were cut back, 0 bases at V and 5 bases at J, with 11 bases in the middle. DNA for the CDR3: TGTGCCTGGAGTGTAGGAAGGGGCGATAATTCACCCCTCCACTTT. It is translated as CAWSVGRGDNSPLHF. The full variable domain, rest sourced from reference TRBV30 and TRBJ1-6, is SQTIHQWPATLVQPVGSPLSLECTVEGTSNPNLYWYRQAAGRGLQLLFYSVGIGQISSEVPQNLSASRPQDRQFILSSKKLLLSDSGFYLCAWSVGRGDNSPLHFGNGTRLTVT.

This chain uses TRBV7-2 with TRBJ2-5; 8 bases agree with TRBD1. The CDR3 contains 13 residues. Germline CDR1 and CDR2: SGHTA and FQGNSA. Losses at the gene ends were 5 bases for V and 5 bases for J; bases not matched to a gene: 4. The CDR3 nucleotides are TGTGCCAGCAGCCTTGGACAGGGCGAGACCCAGTACTTC. Residues: CASSLGQGETQYF.

The rearrangement uses TRBV24-1 and TRBJ1-2, with D possibly matching TRBD1 (5 bases). There are 14 residues in the CDR3. Germline V gene sequence: CDR1 KGHDR, CDR2 SFDVKD. Trimming left V 7 bases short and J 1 base short, with 12 bases between. CDR3 sequence (DNA): TGTGCCACCAGCCCTCGCGGGGGTAACTATGGCTACACCTTC. This translates into CATSPRGGNYGYTF.

J is TRBJ2-2 and V is TRBV24-1, with 7 bases that match TRBD2. The CDR3 runs to 15 residues. Germline CDR1 is KGHDR and CDR2 is SFDVKD. The V segment lost 7 bases and the J segment 3 bases; nucleotides outside the gene matches: 7. The CDR3 reads CATRRGGADTGELFF. DNA for the CDR3: TGTGCCACCAGAAGGGGAGGGGCGGACACCGGGGAGCTGTTTTTT.

This clone was counted once. CDR3 nucleotide sequence: TGCGCCAGCAGCTTTCTACCGGGACAGGGTATCGCAGATACGCAGTATTTT. This sequence encodes CASSFLPGQGIADTQYF. The V gene is TRBV5-1, the J gene TRBJ2-3, with 9 bases matching TRBD1. The CDR3 loop spans 17 amino acids. Germline V gives CDR1 SGHRS, CDR2 YFSETQ. After removal of 2 bases from V and 4 bases from J, the junction contained 11 bases not matched to a gene.

This chain connects TRBV7-3 to TRBJ1-5; D gene ambiguous. This CDR3 contains 13 residues. The germline V gene encodes CDR1 SGHTA and CDR2 FQGTGA. Trimming pared 3 bases from V and 4 bases from J, leaving 7 bases between. The CDR3 region is CASSLDLNQPQHF. The CDR3 coding sequence is TGTGCCAGCAGCTTGGACCTTAATCAGCCCCAGCATTTT.

This CDR3 is CSASSGALASSYNSPLHF. The CDR3 nucleotides read TGCAGTGCTAGTTCAGGGGCTCTTGCCAGCTCCTATAATTCACCCCTCCACTTT. The chain employs TRBV20-1 and TRBJ1-6, with a tentative D call TRBD1 (6 bases). Germline values: CDR1 DFQATT, CDR2 SNEGSKA (reference sequence). The CDR3 contains 18 residues. Trimming removed 3 bases from V and 0 bases from J, with 18 bases in between.

The rearrangement uses TRBV5-1 and TRBJ2-6, with D perhaps matching TRBD2 (6 bases). The germline CDR1 and CDR2 sequences are SGHRS and YFSETQ. The ends were cut back, 2 bases at V and 1 base at J, with 13 bases in the middle. The CDR3 loop spans 17 amino acids. The CDR3 loop is CASSFGGLGSGANVLTF. The CDR3 DNA reads TGCGCCAGCAGCTTCGGGGGTCTAGGGTCTGGGGCCAACGTCCTGACTTTC.

The chain joins TRBV7-9 to TRBJ2-1, with no clear D. The CDR3 is made up of 14 amino acids. Trimming pared 4 bases from V and 4 bases from J, leaving 11 bases between. Germline V lookup: CDR1 SEHNR, CDR2 FQNEAQ (reference sequence). DNA for the CDR3: TGTGCCAGCAGCTCCCTTGGGCCATACAATGAGCAGTTCTTC. Translating it yields CASSSLGPYNEQFF.

The sample holds a few counts of this clone. V usage is TRBV21-1 and J usage is TRBJ2-7; no DNA check was done on the table's D call, TRBD1. TRBV21-1 is assigned pseudogene status. CDR3 length equals 16 residues. CDR3 in amino acids: CASSKARTAYPYEQYV. CDR3 sequence (DNA): TGTGCCAGCAGCAAAGCGAGGACAGCTTACCCCTACGAGCAGTACGTC.

This clone was detected only once. The chain links TRBV11-2 to TRBJ2-2, with TRBD1 as a possible D gene (5 bases). V lost 11 bases, J lost 4 bases, and 14 bases lay in between. CDR3 length: 13 residues. CDR1 is SGHAT, CDR2 FQNNGV, per germline. Here the CDR3 reads CASLRQLTGELFF. DNA for the CDR3: TGTGCCTCCCTGCGACAGCTCACCGGGGAGCTGTTTTTT.

This clone occurred a few times. The V and J genes are TRBV6-5 and TRBJ1-2, with D maybe TRBD1 (5 bases). V gave up 6 bases and J gave up 5 bases, with 13 bases separating them. The length of the CDR3 is 13 residues. Germline V lookup: CDR1 MNHEY, CDR2 SVGAGI. CDR3 nucleotide sequence: TGTGCCAGCAGCTGGGACCGACTTTATGGCTACACCTTC. Its translation: CASSWDRLYGYTF.

V and J are TRBV5-1 and TRBJ1-6, with D unclear. Trimming shortened V by 6 bases and J by 7 bases, and 17 bases separated the two germline ends. The CDR3 runs 15 residues. The germline CDR1 and CDR2 sequences are SGHRS and YFSETQ. The CDR3 spells CASTREVVENSPLHF. The DNA of the CDR3 is TGCGCCAGCACGAGAGAAGTTGTTGAAAATTCACCCCTCCACTTT.

This chain links TRBV5-4 with TRBJ2-2, with D unclear. Trimming removed 4 bases at V and 0 bases at J, with 13 bases between. CDR1 and CDR2 from the germline V gene are SGHNT and YYREEE (reference sequence). The CDR3 is made up of 16 amino acids. Written as DNA, the CDR3 is TGTGCCAGCAGCATCCATATTAACTCGAACACCGGGGAGCTGTTTTTT. Translating gives CASSIHINSNTGELFF.

This chain joins TRBV5-5 and TRBJ1-2, with unresolved D. This CDR3 spans 13 amino acids. The V and J ends lost 1 base and 4 bases respectively, with 8 bases between them. Germline V CDR1 and CDR2: SGHKS, YYEKEE (reference sequence). The CDR3 DNA sequence: TGTGCCAGCAGCTTGCAGGATACCTATGGCTACACCTTC. This translates into CASSLQDTYGYTF. The full variable domain, in which reference TRBV5-5 and TRBJ1-2 provide the parts outside the CDR3, is DAGVTQSPTHLIKTRGQQVTLRCSPISGHKSVSWYQQVLGQGPQFIFQYYEKEERGRGNFPDRFSARQFPNYSSELNVNALLLGDSALYLCASSLQDTYGYTFGSGTRLTVV.

The CDR3 loop reads CASSYWSGGPDTQYF. The DNA for the CDR3 is TGTGCCAGCAGTTACTGGTCGGGGGGGCCAGATACGCAGTATTTT. The chain links TRBV6-5 to TRBJ2-3; 8 positions agree with TRBD2. CDR3 length equals 15 residues. V lost 1 base and J lost 4; bases outside the gene matches: 4. Germline V gene sequence: CDR1 MNHEY, CDR2 SVGAGI.

This clone was picked up a small number of times. V gene TRBV5-1 combines with J gene TRBJ2-5; 10 bases are shared with TRBD1. Germline assignment: CDR1 SGHRS and CDR2 YFSETQ. The V gene end was trimmed by 4 bases and the J gene end by 3 bases; junction bases not matched to a gene: 3. The CDR3 is 14 residues long. DNA of the CDR3: TGCGCCAGCAGCCCCGGGACAGGGGAAGAGACCCAGTACTTC. Amino acid sequence: CASSPGTGEETQYF.

The chain links TRBV2 to TRBJ1-2; D perhaps matches TRBD1 (5 bases). The CDR3 is 13 residues long. Per the germline V gene, CDR1 is SNHLY and CDR2 is FYNNEI. The ends were cut back, 2 bases at V and 13 bases at J, with 17 bases in the middle. The CDR3 protein is CASSEMAGTLFTF. In DNA form, the CDR3 reads TGTGCCAGCAGTGAAATGGCAGGGACCTTGTTCACCTTC.

The V call is TRBV14, the J call TRBJ2-3; D possibly uses TRBD1 or TRBD2 (6 bases each). This CDR3 comprises 17 residues. Germline V gene sequence: CDR1 SGHDN, CDR2 FVKESK. Trimming left V 2 bases short and J 1 base short, with 16 bases between. CDR3 loop: CASSQTPGARGTDTQYF. CDR3 in DNA: TGTGCCAGCAGCCAAACGCCGGGGGCGCGAGGCACAGATACGCAGTATTTT.

This clone was counted once. The gene calls are TRBV6-1 and TRBJ1-5; D is unclear. Germline V gene lookup returns CDR1 MNHNS and CDR2 SASEGT. V was pared by 2 bases and J by 3 bases, with 8 bases between. This CDR3 is 14 amino acids long. The chain's CDR3 is CASSEHTNNQPQHF. The CDR3, as DNA: TGTGCCAGCAGTGAACATACCAACAATCAGCCCCAGCATTTT.

The chain links TRBV28 to TRBJ1-5; D remains unclear. This CDR3 has 14 amino acids. Germline loops: CDR1 MDHEN, CDR2 SYDVKM. Trimming cost V 5 bases and J 0 bases, with 8 bases left between them. CDR3 DNA: TGTGCCAGCAGTCCTGGGGTTAGCAATCAGCCCCAGCATTTT. It translates to CASSPGVSNQPQHF. The full variable domain, with the rest looked up from reference TRBV28 and TRBJ1-5, is DVKVTQSSRYLVKRTGEKVFLECVQDMDHENMFWYRQDPGLGLRLIYFSYDVKMKEKGDIPEGYSVSREKKERFSLILESASTNQTSMYLCASSPGVSNQPQHFGDGTRLSIL.

The chain couples TRBV27 to TRBJ1-6, with TRBD1 matching over 7 bases. The ends lost 7 bases at V and 11 bases at J; junction bases unmatched: 17. The CDR3 is 16 residues long. From germline, CDR1 is MNHEY and CDR2 SMNVEV (reference sequence). CDR3 sequence reads: CASTQSGNRGGAPLHF. The CDR3, as DNA: TGTGCCAGCACCCAAAGTGGGAACAGGGGAGGGGCACCCCTCCACTTT.

The chain uses TRBV28 and TRBJ2-4; TRBD1 might be the D (6 bases). From germline, CDR1 is MDHEN and CDR2 SYDVKM. The CDR3 spans 15 residues. Trimming took 5 bases from V and 2 from J, leaving 13 bases between them. DNA for the CDR3: TGTGCCAGCAGTCCCCCGGACAGAACCAAAAACATTCAGTACTTC. This codes for CASSPPDRTKNIQYF.